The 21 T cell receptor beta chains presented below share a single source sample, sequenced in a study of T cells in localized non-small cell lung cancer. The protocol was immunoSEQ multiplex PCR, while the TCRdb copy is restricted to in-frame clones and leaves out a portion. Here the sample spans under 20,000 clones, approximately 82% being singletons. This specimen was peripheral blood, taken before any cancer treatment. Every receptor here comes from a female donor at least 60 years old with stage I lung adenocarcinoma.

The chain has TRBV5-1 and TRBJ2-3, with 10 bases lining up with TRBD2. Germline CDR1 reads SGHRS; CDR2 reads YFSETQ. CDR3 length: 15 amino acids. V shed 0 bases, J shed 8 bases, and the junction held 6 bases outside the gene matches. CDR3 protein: CASSLESSGGRTQYF. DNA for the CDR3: TGCGCCAGCAGCTTGGAGAGTAGCGGGGGGCGTACGCAGTATTTT.

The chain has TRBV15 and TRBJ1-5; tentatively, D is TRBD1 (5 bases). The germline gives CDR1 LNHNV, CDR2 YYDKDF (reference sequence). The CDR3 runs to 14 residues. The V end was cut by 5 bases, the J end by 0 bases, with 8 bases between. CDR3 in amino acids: CATSPDSSNQPQHF. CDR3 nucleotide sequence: TGTGCCACCAGCCCCGACAGTAGCAATCAGCCCCAGCATTTT.

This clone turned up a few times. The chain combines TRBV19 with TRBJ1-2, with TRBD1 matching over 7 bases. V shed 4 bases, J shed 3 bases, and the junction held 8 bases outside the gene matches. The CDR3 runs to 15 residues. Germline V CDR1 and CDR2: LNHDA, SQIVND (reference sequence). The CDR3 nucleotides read TGTGCCAGTAGTACCCTCTCGACAGGGCACTATGGCTACACCTTC. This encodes CASSTLSTGHYGYTF. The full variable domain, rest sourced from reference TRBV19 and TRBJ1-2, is DGGITQSPKYLFRKEGQNVTLSCEQNLNHDAMYWYRQDPGQGLRLIYYSQIVNDFQKGDIAEGYSVSREKKESFPLTVTSAQKNPTAFYLCASSTLSTGHYGYTFGSGTRLTVV.

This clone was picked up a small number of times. CDR3 sequence: CASSYGMGQSNYGYTF. In DNA form, the CDR3 reads TGTGCCAGCAGTTATGGTATGGGCCAGTCAAACTATGGCTACACCTTC. The gene calls are TRBV6-5 and TRBJ1-2; the D is unclear. The CDR3 runs to 16 residues. Germline CDR1 and CDR2: MNHEY and SVGAGI. V dropped 3 bases and J dropped 2 bases, with 16 bases sitting between them.

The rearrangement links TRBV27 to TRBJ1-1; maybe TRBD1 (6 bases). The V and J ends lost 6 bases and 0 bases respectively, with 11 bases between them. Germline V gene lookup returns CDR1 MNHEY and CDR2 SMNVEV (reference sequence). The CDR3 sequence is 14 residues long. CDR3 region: CASRVTGLNTEAFF. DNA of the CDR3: TGTGCCAGCAGAGTGACAGGCCTGAACACTGAAGCTTTCTTT.

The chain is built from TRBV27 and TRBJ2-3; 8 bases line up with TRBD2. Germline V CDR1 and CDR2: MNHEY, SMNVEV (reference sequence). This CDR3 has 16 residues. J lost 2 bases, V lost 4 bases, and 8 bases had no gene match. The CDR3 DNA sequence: TGTGCCAGCAGTTCCCGAGCGGGGGCCATCACAGATACGCAGTATTTT. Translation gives CASSSRAGAITDTQYF.

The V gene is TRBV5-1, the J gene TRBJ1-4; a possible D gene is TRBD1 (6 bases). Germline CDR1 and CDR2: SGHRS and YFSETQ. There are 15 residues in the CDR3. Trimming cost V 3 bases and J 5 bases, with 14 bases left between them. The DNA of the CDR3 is TGCGCCAGCAGCTCCTACGGGACACAGAATGAAAAACTGTTTTTT. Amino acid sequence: CASSSYGTQNEKLFF.

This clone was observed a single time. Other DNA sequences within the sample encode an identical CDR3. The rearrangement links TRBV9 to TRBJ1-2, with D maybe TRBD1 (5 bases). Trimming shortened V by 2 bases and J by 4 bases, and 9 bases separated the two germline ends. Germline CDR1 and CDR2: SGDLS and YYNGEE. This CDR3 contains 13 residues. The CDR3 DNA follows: TGTGCCAGCAGCGTCGGGGGAGGCTATGGCTACACCTTC. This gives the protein CASSVGGGYGYTF.

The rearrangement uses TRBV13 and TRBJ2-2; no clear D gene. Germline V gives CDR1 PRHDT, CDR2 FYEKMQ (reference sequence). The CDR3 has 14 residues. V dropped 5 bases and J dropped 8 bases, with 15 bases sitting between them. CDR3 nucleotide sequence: TGTGCCAGCAGCCTTAGAGGCCTTGGGGGGGAGCTGTTTTTT. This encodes CASSLRGLGGELFF.

In DNA form, the CDR3 reads TGTGCCAGCAGTTACTCCTACGAAGGTTCACCCCTCCACTTT. Residues: CASSYSYEGSPLHF. The V call is TRBV6-5, the J call TRBJ1-6; no definite D call. This CDR3 spans 14 amino acids. The germline gives CDR1 MNHEY, CDR2 SVGAGI. Trimming stripped 0 bases from V and 9 bases from J, with 9 bases between.

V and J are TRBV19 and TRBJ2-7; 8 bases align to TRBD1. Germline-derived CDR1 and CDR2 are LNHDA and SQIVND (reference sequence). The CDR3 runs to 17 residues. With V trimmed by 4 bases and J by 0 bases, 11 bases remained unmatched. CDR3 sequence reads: CASSKSRDRFSSYEQYF. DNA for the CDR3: TGTGCCAGTAGTAAGTCCCGGGACAGGTTTAGCTCCTACGAGCAGTACTTC.

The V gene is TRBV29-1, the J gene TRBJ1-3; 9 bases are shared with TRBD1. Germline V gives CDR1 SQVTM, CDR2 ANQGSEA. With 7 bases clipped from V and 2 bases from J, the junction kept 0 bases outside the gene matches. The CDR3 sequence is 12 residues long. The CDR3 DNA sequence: TGCAGCGGACAGGGGGCTGGAAACACCATATATTTT. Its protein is CSGQGAGNTIYF.

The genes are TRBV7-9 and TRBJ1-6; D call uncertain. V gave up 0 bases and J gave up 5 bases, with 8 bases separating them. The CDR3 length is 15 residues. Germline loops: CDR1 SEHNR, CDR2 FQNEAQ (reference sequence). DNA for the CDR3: TGTGCCAGCAGCTTAGCGCTCCAGAATAATTCACCCCTCCACTTT. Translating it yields CASSLALQNNSPLHF.

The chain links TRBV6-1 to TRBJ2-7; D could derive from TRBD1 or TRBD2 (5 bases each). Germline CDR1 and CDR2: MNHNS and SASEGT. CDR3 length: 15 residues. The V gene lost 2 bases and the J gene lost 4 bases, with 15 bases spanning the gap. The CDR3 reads CASSESSGSWYEQYF. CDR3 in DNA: TGTGCCAGCAGTGAAAGTTCAGGGAGTTGGTACGAGCAGTACTTC.

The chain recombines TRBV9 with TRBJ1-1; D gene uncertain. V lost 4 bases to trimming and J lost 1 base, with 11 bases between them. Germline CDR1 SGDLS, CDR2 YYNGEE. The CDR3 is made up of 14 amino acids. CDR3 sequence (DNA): TGTGCCAGCAGCCCACAACCGGCGAACACTGAAGCTTTCTTT. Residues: CASSPQPANTEAFF.

As DNA, the CDR3 is TGCGCCAGCAGCTTACAGGGGGCGCGAGGATTTACTGAAGCTTTCTTT. Its protein product is CASSLQGARGFTEAFF. V is TRBV4-1 and J is TRBJ1-1, with 9 bases that match TRBD1. The CDR3 is 16 amino acids. From germline, CDR1 is MGHRA and CDR2 YSYEKL. V trimming: 5 bases; J trimming: 5 bases; junction bases outside the gene matches: 12.

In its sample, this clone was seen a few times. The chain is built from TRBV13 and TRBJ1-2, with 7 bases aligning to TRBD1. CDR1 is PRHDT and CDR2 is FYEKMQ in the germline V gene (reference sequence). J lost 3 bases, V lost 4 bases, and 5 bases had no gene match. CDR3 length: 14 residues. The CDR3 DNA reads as TGTGCCAGCAGCTCCCTAGACAGGGACTATGGCTACACCTTC. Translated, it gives CASSSLDRDYGYTF.

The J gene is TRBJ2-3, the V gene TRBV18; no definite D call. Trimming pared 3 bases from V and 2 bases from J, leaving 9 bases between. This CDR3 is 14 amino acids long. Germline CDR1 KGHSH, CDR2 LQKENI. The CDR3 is CASSPSQHTDTQYF. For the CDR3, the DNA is TGTGCCAGCTCACCGTCGCAGCACACAGATACGCAGTATTTT.

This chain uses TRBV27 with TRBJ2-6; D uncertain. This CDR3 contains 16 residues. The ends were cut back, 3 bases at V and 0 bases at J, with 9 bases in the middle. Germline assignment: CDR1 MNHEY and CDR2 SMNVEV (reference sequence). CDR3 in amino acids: CASSLVSGSGANVLTF. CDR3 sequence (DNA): TGTGCCAGCAGTTTGGTGTCAGGCTCTGGGGCCAACGTCCTGACTTTC.

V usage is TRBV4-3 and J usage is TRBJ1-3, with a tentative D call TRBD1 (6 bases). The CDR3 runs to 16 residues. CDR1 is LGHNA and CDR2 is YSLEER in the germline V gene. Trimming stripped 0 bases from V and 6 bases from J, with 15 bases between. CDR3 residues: CASSQEPQGYQNTIYF. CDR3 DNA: TGCGCCAGCAGCCAAGAGCCCCAGGGGTATCAAAACACCATATATTTT.

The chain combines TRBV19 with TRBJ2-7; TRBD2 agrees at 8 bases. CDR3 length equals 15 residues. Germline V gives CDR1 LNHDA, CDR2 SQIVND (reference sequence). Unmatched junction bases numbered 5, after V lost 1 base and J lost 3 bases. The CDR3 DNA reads TGTGCCAGTAGTATAGCGAATAGCGGGAACTACGAGCAGTACTTC. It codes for CASSIANSGNYEQYF.